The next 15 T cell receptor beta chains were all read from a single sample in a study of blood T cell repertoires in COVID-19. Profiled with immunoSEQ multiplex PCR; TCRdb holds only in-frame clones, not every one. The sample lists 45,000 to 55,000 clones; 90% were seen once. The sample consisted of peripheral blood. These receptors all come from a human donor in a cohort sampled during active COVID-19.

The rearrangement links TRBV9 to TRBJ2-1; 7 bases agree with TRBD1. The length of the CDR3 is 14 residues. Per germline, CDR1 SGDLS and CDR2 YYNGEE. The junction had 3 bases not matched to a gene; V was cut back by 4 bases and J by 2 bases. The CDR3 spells CASSLGGPYNEQFF. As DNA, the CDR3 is TGTGCCAGCAGCCTAGGGGGCCCCTACAATGAGCAGTTCTTC.

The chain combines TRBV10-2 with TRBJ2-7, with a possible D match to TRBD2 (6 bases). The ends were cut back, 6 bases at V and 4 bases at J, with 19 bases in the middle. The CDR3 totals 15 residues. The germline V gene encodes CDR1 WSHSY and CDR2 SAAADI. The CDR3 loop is CASSKLARASYEQYF. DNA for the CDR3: TGCGCCAGCAGCAAGCTAGCGCGGGCATCATACGAGCAGTACTTC.

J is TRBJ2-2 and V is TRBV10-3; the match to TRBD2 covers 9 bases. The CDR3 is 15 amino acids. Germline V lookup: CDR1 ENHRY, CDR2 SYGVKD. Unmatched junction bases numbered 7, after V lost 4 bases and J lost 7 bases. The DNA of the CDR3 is TGTGCCATCAGTGTTAGCGGGAGTTCAATCGGGGAGCTGTTTTTT. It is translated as CAISVSGSSIGELFF.

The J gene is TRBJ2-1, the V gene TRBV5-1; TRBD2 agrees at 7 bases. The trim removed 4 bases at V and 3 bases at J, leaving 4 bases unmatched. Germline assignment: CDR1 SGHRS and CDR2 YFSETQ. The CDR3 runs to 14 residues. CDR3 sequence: CASSLSGGYNEQFF. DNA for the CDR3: TGCGCCAGCAGCCTGTCGGGGGGCTACAATGAGCAGTTCTTC.

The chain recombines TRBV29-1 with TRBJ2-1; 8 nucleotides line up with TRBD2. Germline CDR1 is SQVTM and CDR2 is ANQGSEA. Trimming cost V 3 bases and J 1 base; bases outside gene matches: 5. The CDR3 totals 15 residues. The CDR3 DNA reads TGCAGCGTTGACACAGGGACTAGATCCTACAATGAGCAGTTCTTC. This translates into CSVDTGTRSYNEQFF.

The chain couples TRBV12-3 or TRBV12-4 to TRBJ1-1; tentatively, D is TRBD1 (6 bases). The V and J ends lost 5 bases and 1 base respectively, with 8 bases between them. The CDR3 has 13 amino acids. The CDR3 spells CASSQGRNTEAFF. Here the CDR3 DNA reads TGTGCCAGCAGTCAGGGGAGGAACACTGAAGCTTTCTTT.

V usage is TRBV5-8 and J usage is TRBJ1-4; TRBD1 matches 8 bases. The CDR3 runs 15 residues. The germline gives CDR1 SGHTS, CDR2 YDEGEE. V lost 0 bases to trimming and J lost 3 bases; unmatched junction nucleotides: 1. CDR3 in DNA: TGTGCCAGCAGCTTGGGGACAGGGCCTAATGAAAAACTGTTTTTT. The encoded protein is CASSLGTGPNEKLFF.

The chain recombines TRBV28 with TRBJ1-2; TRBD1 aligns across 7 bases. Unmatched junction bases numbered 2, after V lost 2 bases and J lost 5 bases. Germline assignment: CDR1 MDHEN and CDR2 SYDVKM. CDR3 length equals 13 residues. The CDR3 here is CASSLPGGYGYTF. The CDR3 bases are TGTGCCAGCAGTTTACCAGGGGGGTATGGCTACACCTTC.

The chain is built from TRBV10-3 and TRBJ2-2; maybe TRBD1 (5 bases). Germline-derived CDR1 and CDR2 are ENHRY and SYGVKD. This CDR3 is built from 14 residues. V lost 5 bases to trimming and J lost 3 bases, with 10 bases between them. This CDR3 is CAISHRTDTGELFF. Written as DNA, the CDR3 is TGTGCCATCAGTCACAGGACGGACACCGGGGAGCTGTTTTTT.

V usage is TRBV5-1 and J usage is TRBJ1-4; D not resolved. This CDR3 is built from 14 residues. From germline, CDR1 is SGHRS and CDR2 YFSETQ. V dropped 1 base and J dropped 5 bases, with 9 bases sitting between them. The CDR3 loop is CASSLMGTNEKLFF. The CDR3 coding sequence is TGCGCCAGCAGCTTGATGGGCACGAATGAAAAACTGTTTTTT. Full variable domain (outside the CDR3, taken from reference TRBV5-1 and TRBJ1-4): KAGVTQTPRYLIKTRGQQVTLSCSPISGHRSVSWYQQTPGQGLQFLFEYFSETQRNKGNFPGRFSGRQFSNSRSEMNVSTLELGDSALYLCASSLMGTNEKLFFGSGTQLSVL.

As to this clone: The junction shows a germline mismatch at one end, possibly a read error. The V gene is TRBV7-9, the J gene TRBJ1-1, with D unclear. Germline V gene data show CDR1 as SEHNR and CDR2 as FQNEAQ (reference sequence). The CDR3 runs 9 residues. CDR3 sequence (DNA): TGTGCCAGCAGCTTAGCACTCCCCTTT. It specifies CASSLALPF.

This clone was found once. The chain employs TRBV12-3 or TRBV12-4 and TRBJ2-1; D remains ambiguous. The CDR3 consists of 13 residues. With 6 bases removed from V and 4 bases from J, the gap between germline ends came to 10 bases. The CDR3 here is CASSTEQYNEQFF. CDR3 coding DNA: TGTGCCAGCAGCACAGAGCAATACAATGAGCAGTTCTTC.

The CDR3 nucleotides read TGTGCCAGCGGACTATCCGGGACAGCAGAAAAAGAGACCCAGTACTTC. Translation: CASGLSGTAEKETQYF. The chain has TRBV3-1 (or the pseudogene TRBV3-2) and TRBJ2-5, with D perhaps matching TRBD1 (7 bases). Germline-derived CDR1 and CDR2 are LGHDT and YNNKEL (reference sequence). Trimming pared 8 bases from V and 3 bases from J, leaving 22 bases between. The CDR3 is made up of 16 amino acids.

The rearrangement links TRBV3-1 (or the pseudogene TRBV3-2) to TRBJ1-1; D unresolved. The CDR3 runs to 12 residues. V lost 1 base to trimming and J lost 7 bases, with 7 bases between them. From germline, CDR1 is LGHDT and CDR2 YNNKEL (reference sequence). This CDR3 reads CASSQVGNEAFF. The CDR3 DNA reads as TGTGCCAGCAGCCAAGTTGGCAATGAAGCTTTCTTT.

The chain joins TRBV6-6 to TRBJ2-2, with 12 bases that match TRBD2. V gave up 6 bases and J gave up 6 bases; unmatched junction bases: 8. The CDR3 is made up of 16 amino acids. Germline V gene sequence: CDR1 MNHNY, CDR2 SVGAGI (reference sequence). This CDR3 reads CASRDRLAGVAGELFF. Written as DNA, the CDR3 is TGTGCCAGCAGGGATAGACTAGCGGGAGTCGCCGGGGAGCTGTTTTTT.